This T cell receptor beta chain derives from a study of blood T cell repertoires in COVID-19. About the research overall: Nucleic acid was either cDNA or gDNA, and it came from T cells, B-cell-depleted T cells, or PBMCs.

Authors' data handling: For nucleated cells, counts were estimated from reference gene primer amplification. Using immunoSEQ multiplex PCR, the repertoire was profiled, and TCRdb retains in-frame clones only, with some absent. V and J calls plus clone size are reproduced from that table; the DNA served to infer D and trimming. Of under 150,000 clones listed, more than 75% are singletons. The V gene end was trimmed by 1 base and the J gene end by 7 bases; junction bases not matched to a gene: 6. This CDR3 has 15 residues. In germline, CDR1 is SQVTM, CDR2 ANQGSEA. This TCR derives from a man between 65 and 85 years old with active COVID-19. This rearrangement joins TRBV29-1 to TRBJ2-2; 10 bases are shared with TRBD1. Sequencing was done on a sample of peripheral blood. The chain's CDR3 is CSVEAGTGAGGELFF. CDR3 in DNA: TGCAGCGTTGAAGCCGGGACAGGGGCGGGCGGGGAGCTGTTTTTT.